This TCR beta chain originates from a study of cytomegalovirus exposure and HLA in healthy donors. Despite likely unrecorded immune exposures, the donors were nominally healthy at the time of sampling. The PCR ran on 60 Vbeta and 13 Jbeta primers. Only in-frame clones appear in the TCRdb table, and some are missing; sequencing was by immunoSEQ multiplex PCR. The sample holds approximately 190,000 clones; 75% to 90% are singletons and the top ten take 6% to 8%. This clone was detected only a few times. V was trimmed by 3 bases and J by 3 bases, leaving 16 bases between them. The CDR3 covers 17 residues. Germline V gene lookup returns CDR1 SGHRS and CDR2 YFSETQ.

The sample comprised PBMCs. The source is a woman aged 45-65 years in good health and CMV-seropositive. The chain joins TRBV5-1 to TRBJ1-6; D is possibly TRBD1 (5 bases). This chain's CDR3 is CASSSTSLDSYNSPLHF. DNA for the CDR3: TGCGCCAGCAGCTCTACCTCCCTAGACAGCTATAATTCACCCCTCCACTTT.